This TCR beta chain was identified in a study of OX40 agonist ivuxolimab in advanced cancers. Study details: A diagnosis of hepatocellular carcinoma, melanoma, renal cell or head and neck cancer was present in dose-escalation patients. Patients were around 83% male with ages about 23 to 90, mean approximately 55. Broader study findings: Expanded clones belonging to CD8+ T cells outnumbered, on average, those of CD4+. With doses of 0.1-3.0 mg/kg, partial responders showed among the lowest clonal expansion.

Using immunoSEQ multiplex PCR, the repertoire was profiled, and TCRdb retains in-frame clones only, with some absent. The sample has about 52,000 clones, roughly nine tenths seen once. This CDR3 comprises 16 residues. Trimming pared 4 bases from V and 0 bases from J, leaving 10 bases between. The germline CDR1 and CDR2 sequences are MNHEY and SMNVEV (reference sequence). With respect to this clone: Its target is not known.

The receptor was derived from an adult with an advanced solid tumor such as melanoma, head and neck, liver or kidney cancer. This specimen consisted of CD4+ or CD8+ T cells sorted from blood, obtained in a trial of the OX40 agonist ivuxolimab. The rearrangement links TRBV27 to TRBJ1-6, with D hard to call. The CDR3: CASSSHQSSYNSPLHF. For the CDR3, the DNA is TGTGCCAGCAGTTCCCATCAGAGCTCCTATAATTCACCCCTCCACTTT.